The 17 T cell receptor beta chains below all came from one sample that was sequenced in a study of neoadjuvant nivolumab and ipilimumab in lung cancer. Sequencing was performed with immunoSEQ multiplex PCR; in TCRdb, only in-frame clones are kept and a portion is missing. The sample includes 5,000 or so clones, about 70% seen only once; the top ten take about 10%. The specimen comprised tumor tissue, sampled after neoadjuvant nivolumab, alone or with ipilimumab, at or shortly before surgery. These receptors all stem from an adult with non-small cell lung cancer.

This clone was detected only a few times. This chain connects TRBV10-2 to TRBJ1-1; 8 positions agree with TRBD1. The CDR3 has 15 residues. The junction had 9 bases not matched to a gene; V was cut back by 2 bases and J by 7 bases. Germline V lookup: CDR1 WSHSY, CDR2 SAAADI. CDR3 amino acids: CASSELWTGKDEAFF. The CDR3 DNA follows: TGCGCCAGCAGTGAGCTTTGGACAGGGAAGGATGAAGCTTTCTTT.

This sequence joins TRBV19 and TRBJ2-2; TRBD2 might be the D (6 bases). V shed 1 base and J shed 7 bases, with 13 bases lying between them. Germline CDR1 LNHDA, CDR2 SQIVND (reference sequence). CDR3 length equals 15 residues. CDR3 in DNA: TGTGCCAGTAGTATAGTTGGGGGACTGATCGGGGAGCTGTTTTTT. It translates to CASSIVGGLIGELFF.

This clone came up once. The rearrangement uses TRBV4-3 and TRBJ1-2, with TRBD1 matching over 10 bases. The germline gives CDR1 LGHNA, CDR2 YSLEER. The V and J ends lost 0 bases and 5 bases, in that order; junction bases with no gene match: 6. This CDR3 is 16 amino acids long. Here the CDR3 reads CASSQDARTGGYGYTF. Written as DNA, the CDR3 is TGCGCCAGCAGCCAAGATGCCCGGACAGGGGGGTATGGCTACACCTTC.

The CDR3 loop is CASSVSYNSPLHF. CDR3 DNA: TGTGCCAGCAGCGTTAGTTATAATTCACCCCTCCACTTT. The V and J genes are TRBV9 and TRBJ1-6; D is unclear. The V and J ends lost 2 bases and 4 bases respectively, with 4 bases between them. Germline V gene data show CDR1 as SGDLS and CDR2 as YYNGEE. The CDR3 extends over 13 amino acids. The full variable domain, completed using reference TRBV9 and TRBJ1-6, is DSGVTQTPKHLITATGQRVTLRCSPRSGDLSVYWYQQSLDQGLQFLIQYYNGEERAKGNILERFSAQQFPDLHSELNLSSLELGDSALYFCASSVSYNSPLHFGNGTRLTVT.

The chain links TRBV27 to TRBJ2-1, with D maybe TRBD1 (6 bases). The CDR3 sequence is 15 residues long. The germline gives CDR1 MNHEY, CDR2 SMNVEV (reference sequence). Between the trimmed V and J ends, which lost 3 bases and 7 bases, there was a span of 16 bases. CDR3 DNA: TGTGCCAGCAGTTTCAGTAGGGGGTACGGGAATGAGCAGTTCTTC. This gives the protein CASSFSRGYGNEQFF.

This sequence joins TRBV2 and TRBJ2-3; the match to TRBD2 covers 11 bases. V trimming: 4 bases; J trimming: 5 bases; junction bases outside the gene matches: 2. This CDR3 is built from 14 residues. The germline V gene has CDR1 SNHLY and CDR2 FYNNEI. The CDR3 nucleotides read TGTGCCAGCAGTGCTAGCGGGGGGTTAGATACGCAGTATTTT. The encoded protein is CASSASGGLDTQYF. The entire variable domain, with the rest obtained from reference TRBV2 and TRBJ2-3, is as follows: EPEVTQTPSHQVTQMGQEVILRCVPISNHLYFYWYRQILGQKVEFLVSFYNNEISEKSEIFDDQFSVERPDGSNFTLKIRSTKLEDSAMYFCASSASGGLDTQYFGPGTRLTVL.

This chain uses TRBV7-6 with TRBJ2-7; TRBD1 is a possible D gene (5 bases). The CDR3 is 14 residues long. Germline values: CDR1 SGHVS, CDR2 FNYEAQ. The V and J ends lost 2 bases and 0 bases respectively, with 8 bases between them. This chain's CDR3 is CASSLTGSSYEQYV. The CDR3 DNA sequence: TGTGCCAGCAGCTTAACAGGATCCTCCTACGAGCAGTACGTC.

CDR3 in amino acids: CASSLKDYGYTF. The CDR3 DNA sequence: TGTGCCAGCAGCTTAAAGGACTATGGCTACACCTTC. V gene TRBV7-8 combines with J gene TRBJ1-2; D unresolved. The germline V and J ends were trimmed by 2 bases and 3 bases, with 4 bases remaining between them. The CDR3 extends over 12 amino acids. CDR1 is SGHVS, CDR2 FQNEAQ, per germline.

The CDR3 DNA reads as TGTGCCAGCAGCCATTATGCCGGGGAGCTGTTTTTT. This codes for CASSHYAGELFF. This chain connects TRBV14 to TRBJ2-2, with D unclear. The CDR3 loop spans 12 amino acids. Looked up from germline, CDR1 is SGHDN and CDR2 is FVKESK. V was cut by 3 bases and J by 6 bases, with 5 bases left in between.

The chain employs TRBV9 and TRBJ1-6, with unresolved D. This CDR3 is 15 amino acids long. Between the trimmed V and J ends, which lost 0 bases and 10 bases, there was a span of 14 bases. Germline loops: CDR1 SGDLS, CDR2 YYNGEE. DNA for the CDR3: TGTGCCAGCAGCGTAGGGGCGCTTGATATCTCACCCCTCCACTTT. This translates into CASSVGALDISPLHF.

The J gene is TRBJ1-1, the V gene TRBV4-3; D call uncertain. This CDR3 spans 14 amino acids. The V gene lost 0 bases and the J gene lost 0 bases, with 5 bases spanning the gap. Germline V CDR1 and CDR2: LGHNA, YSLEER. The CDR3 is CASSQDFVNTEAFF. The DNA of the CDR3 is TGCGCCAGCAGCCAAGATTTTGTGAACACTGAAGCTTTCTTT.

This chain joins TRBV6-5 and TRBJ1-5; no clear D gene. The germline V gene has CDR1 MNHEY and CDR2 SVGAGI. The CDR3 runs 13 residues. The V end was cut by 2 bases, the J end by 7 bases, with 9 bases between. This CDR3 reads CASSYRVGQPQHF. For the CDR3, the DNA is TGTGCCAGCAGTTACAGGGTAGGGCAGCCCCAGCATTTT.

The sample holds one count of this clone. The rearrangement joins TRBV7-2 to TRBJ1-2; D might be TRBD1 (6 bases). Trimming removed 5 bases from V and 2 bases from J, with 18 bases in between. Germline V gives CDR1 SGHTA, CDR2 FQGNSA. The CDR3 has 16 amino acids. The CDR3 loop is CASSVIPGGGNYGYTF. Here the CDR3 DNA reads TGTGCCAGCAGCGTAATCCCCGGAGGGGGGAACTATGGCTACACCTTC.

This clone has more than one count but fewer than ten. This sequence joins TRBV7-9 and TRBJ1-6; D call uncertain. V was trimmed by 4 bases and J by 10 bases, leaving 23 bases between them. CDR1 is SEHNR, CDR2 FQNEAQ, per germline (reference sequence). The CDR3 is made up of 17 amino acids. The CDR3: CASSYHDWTGPGSPLHF. DNA of the CDR3: TGTGCCAGCAGCTACCACGACTGGACCGGGCCCGGGTCACCCCTCCACTTT.

The chain couples TRBV6-1 to TRBJ1-3; possible D gene TRBD1, 5 bases. In germline, CDR1 is MNHNS, CDR2 SASEGT. The CDR3 spans 14 residues. V lost 6 bases and J 0 bases, leaving 9 bases between the germline ends. CDR3 protein: CASSRDLSGNTIYF. CDR3 DNA sequence: TGTGCCAGCAGCAGGGACCTCTCTGGAAACACCATATATTTT.

In its sample, this clone was seen a few times. V usage is TRBV10-3 and J usage is TRBJ2-1; 7 nucleotides line up with TRBD1. The CDR3 loop spans 13 amino acids. Germline V gene data show CDR1 as ENHRY and CDR2 as SYGVKD. V shed 10 bases, J shed 7 bases, and the junction held 10 bases outside the gene matches. The CDR3 DNA reads as TGTGCCACTCTCAACAGGGGATGGAATGAGCAGTTCTTC. Protein: CATLNRGWNEQFF.

V is TRBV7-9 and J is TRBJ1-2; tentatively, D is TRBD1 (5 bases). Germline-derived CDR1 and CDR2 are SEHNR and FQNEAQ (reference sequence). Trimming took 3 bases from V and 3 from J, leaving 14 bases between them. The CDR3 is made up of 15 amino acids. The CDR3 region is CASSFFAGIDYGYTF. CDR3 nucleotide sequence: TGTGCCAGCAGCTTCTTTGCAGGGATTGACTATGGCTACACCTTC. Using reference TRBV7-9 and TRBJ1-2 for the parts outside the CDR3, the full variable domain is DTGVSQNPRHKITKRGQNVTFRCDPISEHNRLYWYRQTLGQGPEFLTYFQNEAQLEKSRLLSDRFSAERPKGSFSTLEIQRTEQGDSAMYLCASSFFAGIDYGYTFGSGTRLTVV.